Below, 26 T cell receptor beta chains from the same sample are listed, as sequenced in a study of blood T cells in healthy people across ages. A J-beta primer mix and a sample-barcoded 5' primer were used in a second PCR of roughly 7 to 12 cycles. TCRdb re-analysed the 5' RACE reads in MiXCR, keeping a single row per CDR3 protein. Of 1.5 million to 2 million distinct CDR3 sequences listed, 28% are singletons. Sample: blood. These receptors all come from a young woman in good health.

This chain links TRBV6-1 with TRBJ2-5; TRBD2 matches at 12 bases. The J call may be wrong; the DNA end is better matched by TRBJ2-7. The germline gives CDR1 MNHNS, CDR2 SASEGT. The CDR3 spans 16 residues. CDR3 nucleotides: TGTGCCAGCAGTGAACAGACTAGCGGGAGATTAGGCGAGCAGTACTTC. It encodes CASSEQTSGRLGEQYF.

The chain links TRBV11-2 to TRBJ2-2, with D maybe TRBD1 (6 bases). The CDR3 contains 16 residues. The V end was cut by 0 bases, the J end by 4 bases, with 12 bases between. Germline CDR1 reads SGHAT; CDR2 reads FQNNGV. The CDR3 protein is CASSLDWGLGTGELFF. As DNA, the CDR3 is TGTGCCAGCAGCTTAGATTGGGGGCTCGGCACCGGGGAGCTGTTTTTT.

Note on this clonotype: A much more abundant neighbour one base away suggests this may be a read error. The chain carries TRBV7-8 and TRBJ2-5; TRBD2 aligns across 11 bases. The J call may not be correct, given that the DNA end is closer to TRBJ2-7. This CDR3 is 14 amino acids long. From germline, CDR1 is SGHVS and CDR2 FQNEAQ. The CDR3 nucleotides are TGTGTCAGCAGCTACGTAGCGGGAGGGGACGAGCAGTACTTC. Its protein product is CVSSYVAGGDEQYF.

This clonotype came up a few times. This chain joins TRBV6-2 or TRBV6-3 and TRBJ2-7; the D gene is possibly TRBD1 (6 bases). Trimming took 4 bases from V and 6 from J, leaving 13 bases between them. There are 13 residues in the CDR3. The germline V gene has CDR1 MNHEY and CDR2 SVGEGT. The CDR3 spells CASSSNRVREQYF. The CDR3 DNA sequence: TGTGCCAGCAGTTCCAACAGGGTGCGCGAGCAGTACTTC.

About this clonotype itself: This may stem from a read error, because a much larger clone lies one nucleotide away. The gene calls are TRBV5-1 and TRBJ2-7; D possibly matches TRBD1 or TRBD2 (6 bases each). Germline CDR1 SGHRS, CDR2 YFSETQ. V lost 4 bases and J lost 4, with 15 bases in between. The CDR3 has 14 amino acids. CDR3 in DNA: TGCGCCAGCAGCGTGGATCGGAGGGGGTACGAGCAGTACTTC. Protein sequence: CASSVDRRGYEQYF.

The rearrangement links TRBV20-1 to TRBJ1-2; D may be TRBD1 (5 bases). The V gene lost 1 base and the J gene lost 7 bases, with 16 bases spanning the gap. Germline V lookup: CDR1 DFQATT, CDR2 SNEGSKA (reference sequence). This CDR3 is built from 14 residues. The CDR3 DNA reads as TGCAGTGCTAGAGGTCATTGGGGGGAGGCTGGCTACACCTTC. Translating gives CSARGHWGEAGYTF.

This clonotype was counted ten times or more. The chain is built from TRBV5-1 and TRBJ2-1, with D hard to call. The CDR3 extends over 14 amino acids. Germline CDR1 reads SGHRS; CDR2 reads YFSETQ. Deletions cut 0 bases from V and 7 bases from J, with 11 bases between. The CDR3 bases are TGCGCCAGCAGCTTGGAAGTGGAAGCGAATGAGCAGTTCTTC. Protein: CASSLEVEANEQFF.

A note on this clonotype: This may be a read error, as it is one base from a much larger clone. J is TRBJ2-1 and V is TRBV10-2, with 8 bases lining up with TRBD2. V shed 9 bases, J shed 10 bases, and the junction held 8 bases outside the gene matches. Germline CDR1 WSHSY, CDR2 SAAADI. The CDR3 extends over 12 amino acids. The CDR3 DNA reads TGCGCCAGTCGGGAGGGCGACGGAGAGCAGTTCTTC. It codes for CASREGDGEQFF.

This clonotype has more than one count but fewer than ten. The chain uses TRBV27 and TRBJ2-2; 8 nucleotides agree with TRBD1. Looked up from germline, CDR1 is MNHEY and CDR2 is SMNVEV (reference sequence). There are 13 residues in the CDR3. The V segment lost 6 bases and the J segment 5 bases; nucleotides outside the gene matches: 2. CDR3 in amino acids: CASRWTGTGELFF. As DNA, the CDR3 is TGTGCCAGCAGATGGACAGGGACCGGGGAGCTGTTTTTT.

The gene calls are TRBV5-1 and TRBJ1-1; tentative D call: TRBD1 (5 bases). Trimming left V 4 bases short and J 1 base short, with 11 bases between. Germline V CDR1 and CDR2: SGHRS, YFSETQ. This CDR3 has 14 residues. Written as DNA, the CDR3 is TGCGCCAGCAGCCGGGGACCGTCGAACACTGAAGCTTTCTTT. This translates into CASSRGPSNTEAFF. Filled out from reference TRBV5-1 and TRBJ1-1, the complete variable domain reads KAGVTQTPRYLIKTRGQQVTLSCSPISGHRSVSWYQQTPGQGLQFLFEYFSETQRNKGNFPGRFSGRQFSNSRSEMNVSTLELGDSALYLCASSRGPSNTEAFFGQGTRLTVV.

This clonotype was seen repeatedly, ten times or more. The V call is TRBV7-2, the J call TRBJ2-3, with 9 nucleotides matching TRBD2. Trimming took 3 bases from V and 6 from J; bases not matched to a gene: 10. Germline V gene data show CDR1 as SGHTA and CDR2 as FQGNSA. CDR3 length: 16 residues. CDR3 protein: CASSLRPSGGLDTQYF. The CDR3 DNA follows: TGTGCCAGCAGCTTGCGCCCGAGCGGGGGGTTGGATACGCAGTATTTT.

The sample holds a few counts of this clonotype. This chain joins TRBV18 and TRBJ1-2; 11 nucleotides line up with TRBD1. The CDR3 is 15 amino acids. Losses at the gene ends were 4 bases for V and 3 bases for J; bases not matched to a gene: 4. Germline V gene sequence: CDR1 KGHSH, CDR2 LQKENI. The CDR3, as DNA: TGTGCCAGCTCACAGGACAGGGGGCTGGACTATGGCTACACCTTC. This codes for CASSQDRGLDYGYTF.

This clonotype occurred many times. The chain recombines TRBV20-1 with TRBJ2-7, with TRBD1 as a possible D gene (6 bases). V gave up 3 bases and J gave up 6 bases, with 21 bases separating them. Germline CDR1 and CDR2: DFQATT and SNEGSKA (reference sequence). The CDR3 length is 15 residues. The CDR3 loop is CSARTRTAWSPEQYF. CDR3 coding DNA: TGCAGTGCTAGGACCCGGACAGCTTGGTCCCCCGAGCAGTACTTC.

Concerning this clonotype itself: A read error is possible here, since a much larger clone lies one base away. This chain's CDR3 is CSARDTSEANVLTF. CDR3 coding DNA: TGCAGTGCTAGAGATACCTCTGAGGCCAACGTCCTGACTTTC. The chain employs TRBV20-1 and TRBJ2-6; D ambiguous. This CDR3 region has 14 residues. Germline CDR1 is DFQATT and CDR2 is SNEGSKA (reference sequence).

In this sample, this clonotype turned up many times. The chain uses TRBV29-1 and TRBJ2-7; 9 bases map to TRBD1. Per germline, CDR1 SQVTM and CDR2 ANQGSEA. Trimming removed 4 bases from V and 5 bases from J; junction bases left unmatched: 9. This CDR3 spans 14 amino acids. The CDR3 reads CSVVPGQGIDEQYF. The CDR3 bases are TGCAGCGTTGTACCGGGACAGGGTATCGACGAGCAGTACTTC.

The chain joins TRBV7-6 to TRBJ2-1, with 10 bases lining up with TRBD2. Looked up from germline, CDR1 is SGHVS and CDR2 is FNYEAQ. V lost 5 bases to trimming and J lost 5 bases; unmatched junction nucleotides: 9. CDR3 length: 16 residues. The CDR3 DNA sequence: TGTGCCAGCAGCCCAGAAGTCCTAGCGGGAGACAATGAGCAGTTCTTC. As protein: CASSPEVLAGDNEQFF. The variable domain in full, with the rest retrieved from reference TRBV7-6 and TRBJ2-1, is GAGVSQSPRYKVTKRGQDVALRCDPISGHVSLYWYRQALGQGPEFLTYFNYEAQQDKSGLPNDRFSAERPEGSISTLTIQRTEQRDSAMYRCASSPEVLAGDNEQFFGPGTRLTVL.

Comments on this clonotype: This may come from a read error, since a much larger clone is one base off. The CDR3, as DNA: TGTGCCAGCAGCTCGAACCTAGCGGGAGAATGGAAGACCCAGTACTTC. It codes for CASSSNLAGEWKTQYF. The chain joins TRBV7-2 to TRBJ2-5; 10 bases fit TRBD2. The germline gives CDR1 SGHTA, CDR2 FQGNSA. The CDR3 runs 16 residues. Trimming at V came to 4 bases and at J to 6 bases, leaving 11 bases not matched to a gene.

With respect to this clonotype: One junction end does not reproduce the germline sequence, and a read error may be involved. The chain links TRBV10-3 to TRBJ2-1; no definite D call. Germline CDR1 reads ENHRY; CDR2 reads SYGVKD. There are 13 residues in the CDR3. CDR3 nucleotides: TGTGCCATCAGTGAGTCCCGAGACAATGAGCGGTTCTTC. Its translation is CAISESRDNERFF.

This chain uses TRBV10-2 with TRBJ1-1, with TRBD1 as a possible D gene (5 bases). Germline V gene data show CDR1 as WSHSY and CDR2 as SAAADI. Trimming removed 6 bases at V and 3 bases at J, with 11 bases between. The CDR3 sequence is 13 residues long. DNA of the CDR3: TGCGCCAGCAGGACAGATTCGGACACTGAAGCTTTCTTT. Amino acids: CASRTDSDTEAFF.

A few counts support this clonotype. The CDR3 loop reads CASSPQGYTTQYF. The CDR3 DNA reads TGTGCCAGCAGCCCACAGGGGTACACGACCCAGTACTTC. The chain employs TRBV14 and TRBJ2-5; 7 bases fit TRBD1. The CDR3 consists of 13 residues. CDR1 SGHDN and CDR2 FVKESK come from the germline V gene. V gave up 4 bases and J gave up 7 bases; unmatched junction bases: 6.

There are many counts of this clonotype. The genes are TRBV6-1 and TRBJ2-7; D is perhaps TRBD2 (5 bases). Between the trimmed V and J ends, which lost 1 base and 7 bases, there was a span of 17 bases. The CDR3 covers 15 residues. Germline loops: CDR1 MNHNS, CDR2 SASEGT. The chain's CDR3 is CASSEDILEDEEQYF. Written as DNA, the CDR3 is TGTGCCAGCAGTGAAGACATACTAGAGGACGAAGAGCAGTACTTC.

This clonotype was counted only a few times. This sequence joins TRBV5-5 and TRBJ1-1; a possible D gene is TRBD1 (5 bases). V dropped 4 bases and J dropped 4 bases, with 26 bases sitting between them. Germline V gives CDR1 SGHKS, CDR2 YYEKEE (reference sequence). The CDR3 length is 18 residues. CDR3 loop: CASSHPFGGRDGGTEAFF. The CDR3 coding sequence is TGTGCCAGCAGCCACCCGTTCGGGGGACGCGATGGGGGCACTGAAGCTTTCTTT.

The CDR3 DNA sequence: TGCAGCGTTGAAGTCGGCGGTCTCCACAAGCAGTACTTC. This sequence encodes CSVEVGGLHKQYF. This chain uses TRBV29-1 with TRBJ2-5; D gene ambiguous. V was pared by 1 base and J by 11 bases, with 17 bases between. CDR1 and CDR2 from the germline V gene are SQVTM and ANQGSEA. CDR3 length equals 13 residues.

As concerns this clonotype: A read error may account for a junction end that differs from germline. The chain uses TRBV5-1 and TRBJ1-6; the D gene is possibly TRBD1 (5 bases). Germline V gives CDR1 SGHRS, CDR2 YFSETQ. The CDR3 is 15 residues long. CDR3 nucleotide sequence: TGCGCCAGCAGCTTGGGGGGCTCCTATAATTCACCCCCCCACTTT. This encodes CASSLGGSYNSPPHF.

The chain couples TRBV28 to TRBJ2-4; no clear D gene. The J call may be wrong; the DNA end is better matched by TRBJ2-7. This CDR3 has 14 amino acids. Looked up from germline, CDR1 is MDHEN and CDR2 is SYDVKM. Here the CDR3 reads CASSLYSGRNEQYF. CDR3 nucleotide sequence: TGTGCCAGCAGTTTATATTCGGGCCGAAACGAGCAGTACTTC.

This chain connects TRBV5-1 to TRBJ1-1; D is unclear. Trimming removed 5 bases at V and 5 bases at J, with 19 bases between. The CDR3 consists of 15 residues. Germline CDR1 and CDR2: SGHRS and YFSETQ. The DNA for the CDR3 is TGCGCCAGCAGGAATAATAAGGCTTTGGGTACTGAAGCTTTCTTT. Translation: CASRNNKALGTEAFF.